The TCR beta chain described here comes from a study of cytomegalovirus exposure and HLA in healthy donors. Study-level findings and limits: Cytomegalovirus-associated TCR beta chains were listed, numbering around 150.

Germline CDR1 is SGHRS and CDR2 is YFSETQ. Trimming removed 3 bases from V and 2 bases from J; junction bases left unmatched: 5. This CDR3 has 16 amino acids. Points on this clone: Its antigen is undetermined.

Use of 60 Vbeta and 13 Jbeta primers characterized the PCR. Assay: immunoSEQ multiplex PCR; the TCRdb copy retains only in-frame clones and omits some. The repertoire holds more than 60,000 clones, roughly 73% seen once, with about 5% in the top ten. The V call is TRBV5-1, the J call TRBJ2-5, with 12 bases identical to TRBD2. The sample taken for sequencing was PBMCs. This clonotype originated in a male donor in good health and CMV-seropositive. CDR3 amino acids: CASSWKTSGGQETQYF. The CDR3 bases are TGCGCCAGCAGCTGGAAAACTAGCGGGGGGCAAGAGACCCAGTACTTC.